The entry below describes one T cell receptor beta chain. Repertoires were generated with immunoSEQ multiplex PCR, while TCRdb's copy carries only in-frame clones and drops some. Of 75,000 to 95,000 clones in the sample, about 95% are singletons; the top ten hold around 0.25%. Trimming cost V 4 bases and J 4 bases; bases outside gene matches: 12. The CDR3 sequence is 16 residues long. The germline V gene has CDR1 SGHRS and CDR2 YFSETQ. This specimen comes from a study of technical replicates of blood from a handful of donors. This chain links TRBV5-1 with TRBJ2-3; 7 bases map to TRBD1. Source material: T cells isolated from PBMCs. This TCR was recovered from a human donor in good health. In DNA form, the CDR3 reads TGCGCCAGCAGCCTCGGTGGCAGGGGGACCTCAGATACGCAGTATTTT. It translates to CASSLGGRGTSDTQYF.